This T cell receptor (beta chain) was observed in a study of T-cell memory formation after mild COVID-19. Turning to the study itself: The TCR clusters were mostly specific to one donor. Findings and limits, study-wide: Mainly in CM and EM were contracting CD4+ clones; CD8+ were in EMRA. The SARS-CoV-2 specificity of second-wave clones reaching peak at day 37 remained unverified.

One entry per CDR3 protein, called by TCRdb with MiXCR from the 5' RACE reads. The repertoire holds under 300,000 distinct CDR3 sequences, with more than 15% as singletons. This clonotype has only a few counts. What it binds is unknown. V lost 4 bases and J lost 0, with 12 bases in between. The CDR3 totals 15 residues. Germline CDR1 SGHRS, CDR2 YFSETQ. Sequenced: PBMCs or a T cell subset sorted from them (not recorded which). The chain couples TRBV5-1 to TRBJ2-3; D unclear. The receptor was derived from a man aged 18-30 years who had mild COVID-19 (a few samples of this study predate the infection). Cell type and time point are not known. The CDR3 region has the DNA TGCGCCAGCAGCCCACCGCAAGGAAGCACAGATACGCAGTATTTT. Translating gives CASSPPQGSTDTQYF.